The source of this T cell receptor (beta chain) is a study of cytomegalovirus exposure and HLA in healthy donors. Across the whole study: When about 400 donors were genotyped, roughly 82% of them were found to fall in the Caucasian-associated ancestry cluster.

The study ran its PCR with 60 Vbeta and 13 Jbeta primers. Libraries were prepared by immunoSEQ multiplex PCR; TCRdb keeps only in-frame clonotypes and omits some of them. The data hold 130,000 to 150,000 clones, with almost 85% observed a single time. General observations from the study: When analyzed later, the rates of TCR association showed variation by HLA locus, with DRB1 the most and HLA-C the fewest.

This CDR3 comprises 17 residues. Trimming took off 3 bases at V and 3 bases at J, with 20 bases between the two ends. Germline CDR1 is LNHDA and CDR2 is SQIVND (reference sequence). Concerning this clone: Its antigen is unknown.

Source material: PBMCs. The chain recombines TRBV19 with TRBJ1-1, with a weak D call TRBD1 (6 bases). The source of this sequence is a man between 25 and 39 years old in good health and CMV-seropositive. CDR3 loop: CASSIPDRSGLDTEAFF. The CDR3 DNA sequence: TGTGCCAGTAGTATCCCCGACAGGTCGGGTTTGGACACTGAAGCTTTCTTT.